The clone carrying this TCR beta chain was detected once. This entry belongs to a study of cytomegalovirus exposure and HLA in healthy donors. CDR1 is LGHNA and CDR2 is YSLEER in the germline V gene. The V gene end was trimmed by 4 bases and the J gene end by 7 bases; junction bases not matched to a gene: 10. This CDR3 comprises 15 residues. Primers for the PCR totalled 60 Vbeta and 13 Jbeta. Here immunoSEQ multiplex PCR was the method, and the copy in TCRdb shows in-frame clones only, minus some. Altogether around 90,000 clones are present, 70% to 80% being singletons, with the ten largest covering more than 2.5%.

This chain uses TRBV4-3 with TRBJ2-1; 7 nucleotides match TRBD2. This TCR was sampled from a male donor in good health and CMV-seropositive. The specimen was PBMCs. This chain's CDR3 is CASSLGLDIVNEQFF. The CDR3, as DNA: TGCGCCAGCAGCCTTGGACTAGATATAGTTAATGAGCAGTTCTTC.